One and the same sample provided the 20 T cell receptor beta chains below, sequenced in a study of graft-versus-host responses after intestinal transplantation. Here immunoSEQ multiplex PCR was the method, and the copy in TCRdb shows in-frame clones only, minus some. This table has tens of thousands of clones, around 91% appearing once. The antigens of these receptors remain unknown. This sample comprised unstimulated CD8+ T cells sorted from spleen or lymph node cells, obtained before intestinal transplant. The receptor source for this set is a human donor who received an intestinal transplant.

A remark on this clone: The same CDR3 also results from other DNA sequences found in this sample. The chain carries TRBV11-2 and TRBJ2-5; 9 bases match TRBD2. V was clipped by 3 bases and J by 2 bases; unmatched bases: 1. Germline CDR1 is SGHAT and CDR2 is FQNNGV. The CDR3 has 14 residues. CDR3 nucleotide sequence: TGTGCCAGCAGCTTCCTAGCGGGACAAGAGACCCAGTACTTC. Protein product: CASSFLAGQETQYF.

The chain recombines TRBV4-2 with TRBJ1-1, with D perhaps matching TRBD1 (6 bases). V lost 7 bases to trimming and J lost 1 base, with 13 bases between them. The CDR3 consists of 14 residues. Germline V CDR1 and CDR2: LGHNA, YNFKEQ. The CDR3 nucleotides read TGTGCCAGCACCCCCCTGGACAGGAACACTGAAGCTTTCTTT. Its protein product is CASTPLDRNTEAFF.

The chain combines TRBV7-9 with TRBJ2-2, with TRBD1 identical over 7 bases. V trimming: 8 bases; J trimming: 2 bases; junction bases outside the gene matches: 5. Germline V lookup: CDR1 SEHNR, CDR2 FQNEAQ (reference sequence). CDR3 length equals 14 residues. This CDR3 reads CASGGQRNTGELFF. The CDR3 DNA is TGTGCCAGCGGGGGACAGCGTAACACCGGGGAGCTGTTTTTT.

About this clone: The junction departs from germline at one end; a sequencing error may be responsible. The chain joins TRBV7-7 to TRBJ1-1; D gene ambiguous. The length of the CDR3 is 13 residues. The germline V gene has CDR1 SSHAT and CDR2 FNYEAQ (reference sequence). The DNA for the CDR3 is TGTGCTAGCAGCTCTGGGCCCCACACTGAAGCTTTCTTT. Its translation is CASSSGPHTEAFF.

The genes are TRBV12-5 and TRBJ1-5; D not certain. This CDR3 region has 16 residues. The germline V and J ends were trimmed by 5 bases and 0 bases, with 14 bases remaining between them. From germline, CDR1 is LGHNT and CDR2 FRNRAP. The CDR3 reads CASGRSGWHSNQPQHF. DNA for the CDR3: TGTGCTAGTGGTCGTTCGGGGTGGCATAGCAATCAGCCCCAGCATTTT.

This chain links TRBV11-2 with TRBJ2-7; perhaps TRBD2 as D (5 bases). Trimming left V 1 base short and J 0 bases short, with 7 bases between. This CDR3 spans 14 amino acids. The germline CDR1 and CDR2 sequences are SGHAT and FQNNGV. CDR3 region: CASSLGLASYEQYF. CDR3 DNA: TGTGCCAGCAGCTTAGGGCTAGCCTCCTACGAGCAGTACTTC.

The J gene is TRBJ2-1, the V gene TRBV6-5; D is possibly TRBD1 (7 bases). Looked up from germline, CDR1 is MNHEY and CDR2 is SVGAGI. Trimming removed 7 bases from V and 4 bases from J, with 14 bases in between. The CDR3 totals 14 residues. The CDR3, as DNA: TGTGCCAGCACCCCAGGGGGGAGGTACAATGAGCAGTTCTTC. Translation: CASTPGGRYNEQFF.

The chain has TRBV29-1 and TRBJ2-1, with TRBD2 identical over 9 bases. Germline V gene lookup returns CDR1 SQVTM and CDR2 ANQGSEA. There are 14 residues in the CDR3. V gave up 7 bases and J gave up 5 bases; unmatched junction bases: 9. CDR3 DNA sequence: TGCAGCGCGGAGAGGGCGGGGGGGGACAATGAGCAGTTCTTC. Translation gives CSAERAGGDNEQFF.

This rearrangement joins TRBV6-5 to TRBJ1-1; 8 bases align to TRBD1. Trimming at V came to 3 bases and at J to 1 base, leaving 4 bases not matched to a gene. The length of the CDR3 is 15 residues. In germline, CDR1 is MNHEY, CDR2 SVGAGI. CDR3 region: CASSYGTGGNTEAFF. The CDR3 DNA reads TGTGCCAGCAGTTATGGGACAGGCGGGAACACTGAAGCTTTCTTT.

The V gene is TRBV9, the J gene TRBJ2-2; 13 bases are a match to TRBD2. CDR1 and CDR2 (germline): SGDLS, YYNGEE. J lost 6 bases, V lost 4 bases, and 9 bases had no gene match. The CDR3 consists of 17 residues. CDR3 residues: CASSTTSGGAGAGELFF. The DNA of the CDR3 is TGTGCCAGCAGCACCACTAGCGGGGGGGCCGGGGCCGGGGAGCTGTTTTTT.

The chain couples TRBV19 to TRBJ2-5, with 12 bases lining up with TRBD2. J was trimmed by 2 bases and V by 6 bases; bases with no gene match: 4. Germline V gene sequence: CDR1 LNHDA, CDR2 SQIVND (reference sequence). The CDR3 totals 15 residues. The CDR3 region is CASSLTSGGQETQYF. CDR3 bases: TGTGCCAGTAGCCTCACTAGCGGGGGGCAAGAGACCCAGTACTTC.

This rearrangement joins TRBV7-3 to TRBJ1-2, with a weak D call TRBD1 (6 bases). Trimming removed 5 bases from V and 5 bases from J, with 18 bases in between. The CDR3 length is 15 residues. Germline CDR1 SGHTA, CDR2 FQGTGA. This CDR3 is CASSPRGGQKYGYTF. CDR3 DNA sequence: TGTGCCAGCAGCCCCCGGGGGGGGCAGAAGTATGGCTACACCTTC.

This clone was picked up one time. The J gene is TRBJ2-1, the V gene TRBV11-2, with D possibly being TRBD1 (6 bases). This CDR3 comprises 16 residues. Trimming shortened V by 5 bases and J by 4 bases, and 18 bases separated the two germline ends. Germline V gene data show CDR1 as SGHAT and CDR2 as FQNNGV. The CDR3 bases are TGTGCCAGCAGCCCAATTCTGGGGGCGCCGTACAATGAGCAGTTCTTC. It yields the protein CASSPILGAPYNEQFF.

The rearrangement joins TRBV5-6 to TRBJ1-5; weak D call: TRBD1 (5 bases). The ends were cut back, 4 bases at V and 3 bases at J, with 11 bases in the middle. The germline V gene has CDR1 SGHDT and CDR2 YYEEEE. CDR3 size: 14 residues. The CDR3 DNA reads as TGTGCCAGCAGCCCGGGGGGGACCAATCAGCCCCAGCATTTT. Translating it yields CASSPGGTNQPQHF.

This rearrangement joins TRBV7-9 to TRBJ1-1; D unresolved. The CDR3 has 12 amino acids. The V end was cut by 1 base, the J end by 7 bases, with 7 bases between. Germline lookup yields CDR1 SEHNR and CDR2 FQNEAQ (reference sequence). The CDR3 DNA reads TGTGCCAGCAGCTTAGAGGCGGGTGAAGCTTTCTTT. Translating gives CASSLEAGEAFF.

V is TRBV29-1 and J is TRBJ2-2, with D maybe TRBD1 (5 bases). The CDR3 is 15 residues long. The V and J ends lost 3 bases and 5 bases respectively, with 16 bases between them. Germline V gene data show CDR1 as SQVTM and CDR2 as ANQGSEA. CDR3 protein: CSVEDNQLRTGELFF. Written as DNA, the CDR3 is TGCAGCGTTGAGGACAACCAATTAAGAACCGGGGAGCTGTTTTTT.

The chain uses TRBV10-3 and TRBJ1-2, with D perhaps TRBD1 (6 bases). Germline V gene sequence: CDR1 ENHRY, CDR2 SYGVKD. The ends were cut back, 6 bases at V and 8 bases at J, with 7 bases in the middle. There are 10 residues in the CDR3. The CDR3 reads CAIRDRGYTF. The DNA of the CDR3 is TGTGCCATCAGGGACAGAGGCTACACCTTC.

The CDR3 region is CASSQEPGQNEKLFF. Here the CDR3 DNA reads TGCGCCAGCAGCCAAGAGCCAGGACAGAATGAAAAACTGTTTTTT. The V gene is TRBV4-1, the J gene TRBJ1-4; D might be TRBD1 (6 bases). This CDR3 has 15 amino acids. Per the germline V gene, CDR1 is MGHRA and CDR2 is YSYEKL. V was trimmed by 0 bases and J by 5 bases, leaving 10 bases between them.

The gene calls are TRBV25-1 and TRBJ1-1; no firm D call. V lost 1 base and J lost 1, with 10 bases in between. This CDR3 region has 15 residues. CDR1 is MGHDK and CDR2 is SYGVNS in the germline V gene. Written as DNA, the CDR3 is TGTGCCAGCAGTGAATGGTCCGAGGAGAACACTGAAGCTTTCTTT. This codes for CASSEWSEENTEAFF.

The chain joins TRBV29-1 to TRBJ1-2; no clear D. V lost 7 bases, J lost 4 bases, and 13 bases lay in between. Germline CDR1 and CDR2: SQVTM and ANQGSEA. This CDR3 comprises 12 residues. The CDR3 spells CSATVEGYGYTF. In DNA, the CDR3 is TGCAGCGCTACGGTGGAGGGCTATGGCTACACCTTC.